This T cell receptor (beta chain) emerged from a study of blood T cell repertoires in COVID-19. The germline gives CDR1 MNHNY, CDR2 SVGAGI (reference sequence). V gave up 2 bases and J gave up 7 bases; unmatched junction bases: 3. The CDR3 is 14 residues long. Some clones are missing from TCRdb's copy, which holds only in-frame ones; the method was immunoSEQ multiplex PCR. This table holds 210,000 or so clones, 90% found once. The sample consisted of peripheral blood. This clonotype originated in a man aged 50-60 years with acute or convalescent COVID-19. V is TRBV6-6 and J is TRBJ2-1; 9 bases map to TRBD2. DNA for the CDR3: TGTGCCAGCAGTTACGCGGGAGGGCAAAATGAGCAGTTCTTC. It is translated as CASSYAGGQNEQFF.